These 20 T cell receptor beta chains came from one sample sequenced in a study of blood T cell repertoires in COVID-19. Clones were read by immunoSEQ multiplex PCR, and TCRdb kept only the in-frame ones, dropping some. The table has 75,000 to 90,000 clones, 91% seen once. The specimen was peripheral blood. The receptor set was obtained from a woman aged 45-60 years in a cohort sampled during active COVID-19.

This chain links TRBV28 with TRBJ2-6, with TRBD1 matching over 7 bases. CDR1 and CDR2 from the germline V gene are MDHEN and SYDVKM. J was trimmed by 2 bases and V by 5 bases; bases with no gene match: 3. This CDR3 is built from 15 residues. CDR3 protein: CASSLQGAGANVLTF. Here the CDR3 DNA reads TGTGCCAGCAGTCTCCAGGGGGCTGGGGCCAACGTCCTGACTTTC.

The genes are TRBV7-8 and TRBJ1-2; D may be TRBD1 (6 bases). Looked up from germline, CDR1 is SGHVS and CDR2 is FQNEAQ. This CDR3 has 15 amino acids. V dropped 2 bases and J dropped 3 bases, with 13 bases sitting between them. CDR3 nucleotides: TGTGCCAGCAGCTTACACTCCAGGACAGACTATGGCTACACCTTC. It is translated as CASSLHSRTDYGYTF. Filled out from reference TRBV7-8 and TRBJ1-2, the complete variable domain reads GAGVSQSPRYKVAKRGQDVALRCDPISGHVSLFWYQQALGQGPEFLTYFQNEAQLDKSGLPSDRFFAERPEGSVSTLKIQRTQQEDSAVYLCASSLHSRTDYGYTFGSGTRLTVV.

The gene calls are TRBV5-1 and TRBJ2-7; 15 positions match TRBD2. The V gene end was trimmed by 1 base and the J gene end by 3 bases; junction bases not matched to a gene: 11. Per germline, CDR1 SGHRS and CDR2 YFSETQ. The CDR3 totals 19 residues. The CDR3 spells CASSLSYGTSGRYRYEQYF. As DNA, the CDR3 is TGCGCCAGCAGCTTGTCCTATGGGACTAGCGGGAGGTATCGCTACGAGCAGTACTTC.

This chain links TRBV11-3 with TRBJ2-7; tentative D call: TRBD1 (6 bases). CDR1 SGHNT and CDR2 YENEEA come from the germline V gene. The CDR3 extends over 14 amino acids. V lost 5 bases to trimming and J lost 3 bases, with 14 bases between them. Here the CDR3 DNA reads TGTGCCAGCAGCCTCAACAGGGAGAACTACGAGCAGTACTTC. This sequence encodes CASSLNRENYEQYF.

The J gene is TRBJ1-1, the V gene TRBV25-1; unclear D gene. Germline CDR1 and CDR2: MGHDK and SYGVNS. V lost 6 bases to trimming and J lost 0 bases, with 8 bases between them. The CDR3 has 13 residues. The DNA of the CDR3 is TGTGCCAGCAGCTTGACTGTGAACACTGAAGCTTTCTTT. The encoded protein is CASSLTVNTEAFF.

The chain combines TRBV7-3 with TRBJ1-1, with 9 bases matching TRBD1. This CDR3 region has 13 residues. CDR1 and CDR2 (germline): SGHTA, FQGTGA. After removal of 4 bases from V and 8 bases from J, the junction contained 5 bases not matched to a gene. The CDR3 region is CASSSRDREEAFF. CDR3 nucleotide sequence: TGTGCCAGCAGCTCCCGGGACAGGGAAGAAGCTTTCTTT.

The chain combines TRBV23-1 with TRBJ1-5, with 8 bases matching TRBD1. Being an ORF, TRBV23-1 has a function that is uncertain. V was clipped by 4 bases and J by 6 bases; unmatched bases: 8. The CDR3 length is 15 residues. In DNA form, the CDR3 reads TGCGCCAGCAGTCCGGGAGCAGGGGGCACTCAGCCCCAGCATTTT. It encodes CASSPGAGGTQPQHF.

The chain links TRBV3-1 (or the pseudogene TRBV3-2) to TRBJ2-2; D is perhaps TRBD1 (5 bases). The CDR3 has 15 amino acids. CDR1 is LGHDT, CDR2 YNNKEL, per germline (reference sequence). With 1 base removed from V and 2 bases from J, the gap between germline ends came to 8 bases. CDR3 coding DNA: TGTGCCAGCAGCCAAGTAGGGGCTAACACCGGGGAGCTGTTTTTT. Translated, it gives CASSQVGANTGELFF.

This clone was detected only once. The CDR3 sequence is CASSPEQGATYEQYF. Here the CDR3 DNA reads TGTGCCAGCAGCCCCGAACAGGGGGCGACCTACGAGCAGTACTTC. The chain carries TRBV6-5 and TRBJ2-7; 9 bases are shared with TRBD1. In germline, CDR1 is MNHEY, CDR2 SVGAGI. The junction had 8 bases not matched to a gene; V was cut back by 6 bases and J by 2 bases. This CDR3 is built from 15 residues.

The chain recombines TRBV5-1 with TRBJ2-5; tentatively, D is TRBD2 (5 bases). V dropped 4 bases and J dropped 4 bases, with 32 bases sitting between them. Germline values: CDR1 SGHRS, CDR2 YFSETQ. The CDR3 runs to 20 residues. The CDR3 reads CASSLVPRASLGYIGETQYF. Written as DNA, the CDR3 is TGCGCCAGCAGCCTCGTGCCCCGGGCTAGCCTCGGGTATATAGGAGAGACCCAGTACTTC.

The chain uses TRBV5-1 and TRBJ2-2; 9 positions match TRBD2. The CDR3 spans 15 residues. The junction had 4 bases not matched to a gene; V was cut back by 4 bases and J by 3 bases. CDR1 and CDR2 from the germline V gene are SGHRS and YFSETQ. The CDR3 here is CASSVRTSDTGELFF. The CDR3 nucleotides read TGCGCCAGCAGCGTTCGGACTAGCGACACCGGGGAGCTGTTTTTT.

This clone was recorded only once. This sequence joins TRBV19 and TRBJ1-5, with no clear D. Germline V CDR1 and CDR2: LNHDA, SQIVND (reference sequence). The V end was cut by 4 bases, the J end by 7 bases, with 14 bases between. The length of the CDR3 is 14 residues. CDR3 amino acids: CASSTTRGSQPQHF. CDR3 bases: TGTGCCAGTAGTACGACCCGAGGCTCGCAGCCCCAGCATTTT.

The table lists this clone with a few counts. This chain connects TRBV7-8 to TRBJ1-4, with TRBD1 matching 7 bases. V lost 4 bases and J lost 7; bases outside the gene matches: 6. The CDR3 contains 14 residues. CDR1 is SGHVS and CDR2 is FQNEAQ in the germline V gene. The CDR3 spells CASSSNRGGEKLFF. The CDR3 DNA sequence: TGTGCCAGCAGCTCCAACAGGGGTGGTGAAAAACTGTTTTTT.

This chain joins TRBV5-1 and TRBJ2-1; 11 bases map to TRBD2. The V gene's germline CDR1 is SGHRS and CDR2 YFSETQ. This CDR3 has 13 residues. V lost 4 bases and J lost 10; bases outside the gene matches: 4. The CDR3 spells CASSLTSGGEQFF. For the CDR3, the DNA is TGCGCCAGCAGCCTTACTAGCGGGGGCGAGCAGTTCTTC. The variable domain in full, with the rest retrieved from reference TRBV5-1 and TRBJ2-1, is KAGVTQTPRYLIKTRGQQVTLSCSPISGHRSVSWYQQTPGQGLQFLFEYFSETQRNKGNFPGRFSGRQFSNSRSEMNVSTLELGDSALYLCASSLTSGGEQFFGPGTRLTVL.

This chain connects TRBV28 to TRBJ2-7, with 7 bases matching TRBD1. The J segment lost 4 bases and the V segment lost 7 bases, leaving 10 bases of the junction unmatched. The CDR3 is 14 residues long. Germline V CDR1 and CDR2: MDHEN, SYDVKM. CDR3 sequence: CASTKGAGWYEQYF. Here the CDR3 DNA reads TGTGCCAGCACCAAGGGGGCAGGGTGGTACGAGCAGTACTTC.

This clone was recorded only once. This sequence joins TRBV7-9 and TRBJ1-3; TRBD1 matches at 7 bases. The germline V gene encodes CDR1 SEHNR and CDR2 FQNEAQ (reference sequence). The V and J ends lost 2 bases and 2 bases, in that order; junction bases with no gene match: 3. CDR3 size: 15 residues. This chain's CDR3 is CASSLQQGTGNTIYF. Written as DNA, the CDR3 is TGTGCCAGCAGCTTACAACAGGGGACTGGAAACACCATATATTTT.

This sequence joins TRBV3-1 (or the pseudogene TRBV3-2) and TRBJ2-7; 12 bases align to TRBD2. V lost 5 bases and J lost 3; bases outside the gene matches: 5. This CDR3 is 15 amino acids long. In germline, CDR1 is LGHDT, CDR2 YNNKEL (reference sequence). The CDR3 here is CASSSRLAGDYEQYF. For the CDR3, the DNA is TGTGCCAGCAGCTCCCGACTAGCGGGAGACTACGAGCAGTACTTC.

This clone was observed a handful of times. The V and J genes are TRBV11-2 and TRBJ2-5, with D uncertain. Deletions cut 5 bases from V and 7 bases from J, with 11 bases between. CDR1 is SGHAT and CDR2 is FQNNGV in the germline V gene. The CDR3 has 12 residues. The CDR3 DNA reads as TGTGCCAGCAGCCACTCCGCAGGGACCCAGTACTTC. Translation gives CASSHSAGTQYF.

V usage is TRBV3-1 (or the pseudogene TRBV3-2) and J usage is TRBJ1-1; D not certain. The germline V and J ends were trimmed by 7 bases and 1 base, with 13 bases remaining between them. Germline CDR1 LGHDT, CDR2 YNNKEL (reference sequence). The CDR3 sequence is 14 residues long. In DNA form, the CDR3 reads TGTGCCAGCACCCACGGCGGGTCGAACACTGAAGCTTTCTTT. This sequence encodes CASTHGGSNTEAFF.

The chain couples TRBV18 to TRBJ2-7; 10 nucleotides align to TRBD2. Germline loops: CDR1 KGHSH, CDR2 LQKENI. V lost 2 bases, J lost 5 bases, and 9 bases stayed unmatched. This CDR3 contains 16 residues. CDR3 sequence: CASSPSPASGRNEQYF. CDR3 DNA sequence: TGTGCCAGCTCACCAAGCCCGGCTAGCGGGAGAAACGAGCAGTACTTC.